Each of the 24 T cell receptor beta chains below was sequenced from the same sample in a study of glioma-infiltrating T cells after dendritic cell vaccination. Assay used: immunoSEQ multiplex PCR; TCRdb lists only in-frame clones, some missing. The table records roughly 85,000 clones, around 85% of them present only once. Specified time point: after dendritic cell vaccination, including at tumor progression/relapse. Material: blood, obtained after dendritic cell vaccination. The source of these receptors is a human donor with glioblastoma.

This rearrangement joins TRBV28 to TRBJ2-7; no definite D call. V lost 6 bases to trimming and J lost 3 bases, with 3 bases between them. The CDR3 contains 10 residues. The V gene's germline CDR1 is MDHEN and CDR2 SYDVKM. The CDR3 sequence is CASSGYEQYF. CDR3 nucleotide sequence: TGTGCCAGCAGCGGCTACGAGCAGTACTTC.

The chain is built from TRBV2 and TRBJ2-1, with D perhaps TRBD1 (6 bases). The CDR3 has 17 residues. Trimming took off 6 bases at V and 5 bases at J, with 23 bases between the two ends. Germline V gene lookup returns CDR1 SNHLY and CDR2 FYNNEI. Here the CDR3 DNA reads TGTGCCAGCAGGCACCAGTCAACAGGGAAAACTCACAATGAGCAGTTCTTC. Its protein is CASRHQSTGKTHNEQFF.

The chain uses TRBV12-5 and TRBJ2-1, with a possible D match to TRBD1 (6 bases). The length of the CDR3 is 14 residues. Germline assignment: CDR1 LGHNT and CDR2 FRNRAP. The germline V and J ends were trimmed by 3 bases and 0 bases, with 6 bases remaining between them. The CDR3 nucleotides are TGTGCTAGTGGTTTACAGGGCTCCTACAATGAGCAGTTCTTC. Translated, it gives CASGLQGSYNEQFF.

This chain links TRBV7-6 with TRBJ1-1, with 8 nucleotides matching TRBD1. The CDR3 runs to 15 residues. Germline CDR1 and CDR2: SGHVS and FNYEAQ. Trimming took 5 bases from V and 3 from J; bases not matched to a gene: 8. The CDR3 region is CASSREQGADTEAFF. The CDR3 nucleotides read TGTGCCAGCAGCCGGGAGCAGGGGGCTGACACTGAAGCTTTCTTT.

The J gene is TRBJ1-2, the V gene TRBV13; perhaps TRBD1 as D (6 bases). Looked up from germline, CDR1 is PRHDT and CDR2 is FYEKMQ (reference sequence). The CDR3 is made up of 16 amino acids. V was shortened by 4 bases and J by 0 bases, with 15 bases between the two germline ends. The CDR3 loop is CASSSGTGPANYGYTF. CDR3 sequence (DNA): TGTGCCAGCAGCTCTGGCACAGGGCCAGCTAACTATGGCTACACCTTC.

CDR3 bases: TGTGCCAGCAGCTTCGCAGGGGCACTTGAAGCTTTCTTT. It specifies CASSFAGALEAFF. The chain uses TRBV7-9 and TRBJ1-1; D might be TRBD1 (6 bases). Germline V gene data show CDR1 as SEHNR and CDR2 as FQNEAQ (reference sequence). CDR3 length: 13 residues. The V end lost 3 bases, the J end lost 7 bases, and 12 bases lay between the germline ends.

This sequence joins TRBV11-2 and TRBJ2-7; tentative D call: TRBD1 (5 bases). The CDR3 loop spans 14 amino acids. The germline gives CDR1 SGHAT, CDR2 FQNNGV. Trimming pared 8 bases from V and 3 bases from J, leaving 17 bases between. This CDR3 reads CASGILGQGYEQYF. In DNA, the CDR3 is TGTGCCAGCGGCATTCTGGGGCAAGGCTACGAGCAGTACTTC.

The rearrangement joins TRBV6-5 to TRBJ2-7; D not certain. The CDR3 consists of 15 residues. The germline gives CDR1 MNHEY, CDR2 SVGAGI. V gave up 6 bases and J gave up 0 bases, with 15 bases separating them. CDR3 sequence reads: CASSPVSLSSYEQYF. Here the CDR3 DNA reads TGTGCCAGCAGCCCGGTTTCCTTAAGCTCCTACGAGCAGTACTTC.

The CDR3 loop is CASSPNFPGRNTEAFF. DNA of the CDR3: TGTGCCAGCAGTCCTAACTTCCCAGGCAGAAACACTGAAGCTTTCTTT. V usage is TRBV28 and J usage is TRBJ1-1; D is unresolved. V was clipped by 5 bases and J by 2 bases, with 18 bases between them. This CDR3 has 16 residues. Looked up from germline, CDR1 is MDHEN and CDR2 is SYDVKM.

V gene TRBV19 combines with J gene TRBJ2-2, with TRBD2 as a possible D gene (6 bases). V was clipped by 3 bases and J by 2 bases, with 13 bases between them. Germline V CDR1 and CDR2: LNHDA, SQIVND (reference sequence). The CDR3 length is 16 residues. The CDR3 nucleotides read TGTGCCAGTAGTATCATCAGTAGCGGTAACACCGGGGAGCTGTTTTTT. Encoded protein: CASSIISSGNTGELFF.

The CDR3 nucleotides read TGTGCCAGCCAGCGGGCTAGCGGACCACAAGAGACCCAGTACTTC. Residues: CASQRASGPQETQYF. The chain employs TRBV2 and TRBJ2-5; TRBD2 matches 7 bases. Germline-derived CDR1 and CDR2 are SNHLY and FYNNEI. The length of the CDR3 is 15 residues. V lost 8 bases, J lost 2 bases, and 11 bases stayed unmatched.

The chain has TRBV2 and TRBJ2-7, with 8 bases lining up with TRBD1. Germline loops: CDR1 SNHLY, CDR2 FYNNEI. This CDR3 contains 15 residues. The junction had 10 bases not matched to a gene; V was cut back by 6 bases and J by 3 bases. The CDR3 nucleotides read TGTGCCAGCAGGAGGACAGGGTTGGGATACTACGAGCAGTACTTC. Translating it yields CASRRTGLGYYEQYF.

This chain connects TRBV10-3 to TRBJ2-1, with 12 positions matching TRBD2. CDR1 and CDR2 from the germline V gene are ENHRY and SYGVKD. The CDR3 has 14 residues. Trimming removed 4 bases from V and 9 bases from J; junction bases left unmatched: 4. The CDR3 DNA reads TGTGCCATCAGTGCTAGCGGGAGGGAGGGTGAGCAGTTCTTC. It yields the protein CAISASGREGEQFF.

This clone was seen only a few times. V is TRBV9 and J is TRBJ1-6, with 9 positions matching TRBD1. V lost 3 bases, J lost 7 bases, and 5 bases stayed unmatched. Germline CDR1 is SGDLS and CDR2 is YYNGEE. CDR3 length: 15 residues. The chain's CDR3 is CASSAGQGKNSPLHF. CDR3 in DNA: TGTGCCAGCAGCGCCGGACAGGGGAAGAATTCACCCCTCCACTTT.

The chain recombines TRBV18 with TRBJ2-4, with D tentatively TRBD2 (5 bases). Trimming removed 0 bases from V and 9 bases from J, with 9 bases in between. Looked up from germline, CDR1 is KGHSH and CDR2 is LQKENI. This CDR3 is 13 amino acids long. The CDR3 nucleotides are TGTGCCAGCTCACCACCCGGAGGTGGCATTCAGTACTTC. Amino acids: CASSPPGGGIQYF.

The chain carries TRBV25-1 and TRBJ2-1; 10 bases agree with TRBD2. The length of the CDR3 is 15 residues. The trim removed 7 bases at V and 6 bases at J, leaving 9 bases unmatched. The V gene's germline CDR1 is MGHDK and CDR2 SYGVNS. CDR3 nucleotide sequence: TGTGCCAGCAAAGGAGATAGCGGGGGGTTCAATGAGCAGTTCTTC. It is translated as CASKGDSGGFNEQFF.

This sequence joins TRBV19 and TRBJ1-1; TRBD1 is a possible D gene (5 bases). The germline V gene encodes CDR1 LNHDA and CDR2 SQIVND (reference sequence). The CDR3 extends over 15 amino acids. V was shortened by 1 base and J by 7 bases, with 16 bases between the two germline ends. This chain's CDR3 is CASSIALGTLNEAFF. The CDR3, as DNA: TGTGCCAGTAGTATAGCCCTAGGGACTCTTAATGAAGCTTTCTTT.

The chain recombines TRBV4-1 with TRBJ2-7; 9 positions agree with TRBD2. Per germline, CDR1 MGHRA and CDR2 YSYEKL. The J segment lost 4 bases and the V segment lost 2 bases, leaving 12 bases of the junction unmatched. This CDR3 is 17 amino acids long. CDR3 coding DNA: TGCGCCAGCAGCCAATCACGTGTGGGGGGACTAGCTTACGAGCAGTACTTC. It encodes CASSQSRVGGLAYEQYF.

V gene TRBV28 combines with J gene TRBJ1-1; 7 bases agree with TRBD1. The CDR3 is made up of 16 amino acids. Germline V gene sequence: CDR1 MDHEN, CDR2 SYDVKM. The ends lost 6 bases at V and 1 base at J; junction bases unmatched: 11. Written as DNA, the CDR3 is TGTGCCAGCAGCCACCAACAGGGGATCCAGAACACTGAAGCTTTCTTT. Translation gives CASSHQQGIQNTEAFF.

In its sample, this clone was seen a few times. V and J are TRBV6-6 and TRBJ2-2, with D maybe TRBD1 (6 bases). The CDR3 is made up of 16 amino acids. Trimming left V 7 bases short and J 2 bases short, with 17 bases between. CDR1 is MNHNY, CDR2 SVGAGI, per germline (reference sequence). This CDR3 is CASTSRGRGNTGELFF. For the CDR3, the DNA is TGTGCCAGCACCTCACGGGGCAGGGGTAACACCGGGGAGCTGTTTTTT.

The chain couples TRBV15 to TRBJ1-2, with D possibly TRBD1 on 5 matching bases. Germline values: CDR1 LNHNV, CDR2 YYDKDF (reference sequence). V lost 0 bases to trimming and J lost 4 bases, with 9 bases between them. The CDR3 is 14 residues long. The CDR3 reads CATSRDRDFYGYTF. The CDR3 DNA reads TGTGCCACCAGCAGAGATAGGGACTTCTATGGCTACACCTTC.

This chain connects TRBV15 to TRBJ1-5; D ambiguous. CDR3 length: 16 amino acids. V dropped 0 bases and J dropped 6 bases, with 15 bases sitting between them. In germline, CDR1 is LNHNV, CDR2 YYDKDF (reference sequence). The CDR3 loop reads CATSREGRVGGQPQHF. For the CDR3, the DNA is TGTGCCACCAGCAGAGAAGGGCGGGTTGGCGGTCAGCCCCAGCATTTT.

The genes are TRBV7-2 and TRBJ1-2; 7 nucleotides match TRBD1. The CDR3 consists of 16 residues. Germline CDR1 SGHTA, CDR2 FQGNSA. The V and J ends lost 1 base and 4 bases, in that order; junction bases with no gene match: 9. CDR3 DNA: TGTGCCAGCAGCTTAGTGATGGGACAGCCTCTCTATGGCTACACCTTC. The encoded protein is CASSLVMGQPLYGYTF.

The chain couples TRBV9 to TRBJ1-5; 10 bases map to TRBD1. CDR1 SGDLS and CDR2 YYNGEE come from the germline V gene. Unmatched junction bases numbered 2, after V lost 0 bases and J lost 5 bases. This CDR3 has 15 amino acids. The CDR3 DNA sequence: TGTGCCAGCAGCGTAGGACAGGGGGCCGATCAGCCCCAGCATTTT. Translation: CASSVGQGADQPQHF. The full variable domain, completed using reference TRBV9 and TRBJ1-5, is DSGVTQTPKHLITATGQRVTLRCSPRSGDLSVYWYQQSLDQGLQFLIQYYNGEERAKGNILERFSAQQFPDLHSELNLSSLELGDSALYFCASSVGQGADQPQHFGDGTRLSIL.